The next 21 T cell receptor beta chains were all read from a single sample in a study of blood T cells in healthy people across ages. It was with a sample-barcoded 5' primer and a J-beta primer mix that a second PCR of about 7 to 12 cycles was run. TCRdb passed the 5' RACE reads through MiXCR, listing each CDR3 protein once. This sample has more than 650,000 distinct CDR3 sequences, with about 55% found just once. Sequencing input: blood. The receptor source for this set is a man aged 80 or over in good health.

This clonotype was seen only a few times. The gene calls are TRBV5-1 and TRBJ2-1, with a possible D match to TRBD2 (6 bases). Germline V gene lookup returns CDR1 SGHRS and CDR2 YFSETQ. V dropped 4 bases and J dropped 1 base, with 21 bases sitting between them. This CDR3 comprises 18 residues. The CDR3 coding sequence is TGCGCCAGCAGCCCAGACCTCGGGACTGGCGGTTCCTACAATGAGCAGTTCTTC. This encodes CASSPDLGTGGSYNEQFF. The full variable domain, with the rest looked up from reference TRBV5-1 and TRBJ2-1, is KAGVTQTPRYLIKTRGQQVTLSCSPISGHRSVSWYQQTPGQGLQFLFEYFSETQRNKGNFPGRFSGRQFSNSRSEMNVSTLELGDSALYLCASSPDLGTGGSYNEQFFGPGTRLTVL.

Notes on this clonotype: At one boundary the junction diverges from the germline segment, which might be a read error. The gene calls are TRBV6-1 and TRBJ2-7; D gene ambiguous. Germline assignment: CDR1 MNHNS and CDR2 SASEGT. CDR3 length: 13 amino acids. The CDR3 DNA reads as TGTGCCAGCATCGTAGACATCCCCTACGAGCGGTACTTC. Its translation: CASIVDIPYERYF.

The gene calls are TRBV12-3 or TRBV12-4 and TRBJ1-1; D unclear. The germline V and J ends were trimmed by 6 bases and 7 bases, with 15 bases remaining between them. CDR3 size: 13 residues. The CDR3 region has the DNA TGTGCCAGCAGCCACTGGGGAGGAGTTGAAGCTTTCTTT. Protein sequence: CASSHWGGVEAFF.

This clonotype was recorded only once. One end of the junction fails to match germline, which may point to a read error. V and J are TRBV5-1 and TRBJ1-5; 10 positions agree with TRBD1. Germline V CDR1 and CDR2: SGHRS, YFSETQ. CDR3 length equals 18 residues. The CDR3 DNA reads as TGTGCCAGCAGCTCGTTACCCCGGGACAGGGGAGACAATCAGCCCCAGCATTTT. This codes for CASSSLPRDRGDNQPQHF.

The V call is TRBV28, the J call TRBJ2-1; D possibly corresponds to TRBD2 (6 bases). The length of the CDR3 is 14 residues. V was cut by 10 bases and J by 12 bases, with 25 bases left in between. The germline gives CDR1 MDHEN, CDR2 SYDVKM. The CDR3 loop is CAIRRDSASRGQFF. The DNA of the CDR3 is TGTGCCATCCGCCGGGACTCCGCCTCTCGGGGGCAGTTCTTC.

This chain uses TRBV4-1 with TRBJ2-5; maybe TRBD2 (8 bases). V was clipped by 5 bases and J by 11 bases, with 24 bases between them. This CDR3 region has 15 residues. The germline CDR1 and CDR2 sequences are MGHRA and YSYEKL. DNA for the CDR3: TGCGCCAGCAGCTTTACGGGACTAGGGGGCAATGAGCAGTACTTC. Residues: CASSFTGLGGNEQYF.

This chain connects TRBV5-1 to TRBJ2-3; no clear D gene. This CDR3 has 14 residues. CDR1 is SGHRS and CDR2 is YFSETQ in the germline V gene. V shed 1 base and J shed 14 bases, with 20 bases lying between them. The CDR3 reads CASSLTDQHRYAYF. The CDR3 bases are TGCGCCAGCAGCTTGACCGACCAGCACAGATACGCGTATTTT.

CDR3 bases: TGTGCCAGCAGAGAACTCAATGAGCAGTTCTTC. Amino acid sequence: CASRELNEQFF. This chain joins TRBV6-6 and TRBJ2-1; D ambiguous. Germline V gives CDR1 MNHNY, CDR2 SVGAGI (reference sequence). Trimming stripped 6 bases from V and 6 bases from J, with 6 bases between. The CDR3 runs 11 residues.

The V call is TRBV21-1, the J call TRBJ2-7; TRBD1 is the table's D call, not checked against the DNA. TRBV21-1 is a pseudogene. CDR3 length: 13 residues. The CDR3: CASSLWTGEGKYF. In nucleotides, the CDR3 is TGTGCCAGCAGCCTATGGACAGGGGAAGGGAAGTACTTC.

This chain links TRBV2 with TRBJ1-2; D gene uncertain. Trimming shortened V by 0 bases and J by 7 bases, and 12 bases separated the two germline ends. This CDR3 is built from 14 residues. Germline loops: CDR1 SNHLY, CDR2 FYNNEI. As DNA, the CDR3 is TGTGCCAGCAGTGAAGCCCCGGGTCCCTTTGGCTACACCTTC. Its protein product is CASSEAPGPFGYTF.

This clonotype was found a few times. CDR3 coding DNA: TGCGCCAGCAGCTTGAGGGCAAGGAATGAGCAGTTCTTC. Translating it yields CASSLRARNEQFF. This chain connects TRBV5-1 to TRBJ2-1; no definite D call. Between the trimmed V and J ends, which lost 1 base and 7 bases, there was a span of 9 bases. CDR1 is SGHRS, CDR2 YFSETQ, per germline. CDR3 length: 13 residues.

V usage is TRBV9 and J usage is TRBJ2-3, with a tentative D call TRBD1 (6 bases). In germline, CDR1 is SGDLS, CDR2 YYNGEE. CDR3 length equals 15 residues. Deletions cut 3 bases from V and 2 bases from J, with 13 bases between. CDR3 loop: CASSEQGFVTDTQYF. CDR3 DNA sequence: TGTGCCAGCAGCGAACAGGGTTTCGTCACAGATACGCAGTATTTT.

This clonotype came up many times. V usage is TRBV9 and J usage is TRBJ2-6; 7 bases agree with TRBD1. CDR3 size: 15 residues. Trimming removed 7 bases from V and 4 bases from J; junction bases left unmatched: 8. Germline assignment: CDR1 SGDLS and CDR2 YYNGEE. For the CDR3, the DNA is TGTGCCAGCGATACGACAGGGACCGGGGCCAACGTCCTGACTTTC. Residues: CASDTTGTGANVLTF. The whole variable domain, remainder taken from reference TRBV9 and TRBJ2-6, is DSGVTQTPKHLITATGQRVTLRCSPRSGDLSVYWYQQSLDQGLQFLIQYYNGEERAKGNILERFSAQQFPDLHSELNLSSLELGDSALYFCASDTTGTGANVLTFGAGSRLTVL.

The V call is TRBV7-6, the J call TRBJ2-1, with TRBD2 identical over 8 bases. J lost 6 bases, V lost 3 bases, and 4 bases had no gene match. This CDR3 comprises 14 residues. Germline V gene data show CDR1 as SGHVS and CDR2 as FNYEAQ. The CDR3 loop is CASSFTAGVNEQFF. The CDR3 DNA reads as TGTGCCAGCAGCTTTACAGCGGGAGTCAATGAGCAGTTCTTC.

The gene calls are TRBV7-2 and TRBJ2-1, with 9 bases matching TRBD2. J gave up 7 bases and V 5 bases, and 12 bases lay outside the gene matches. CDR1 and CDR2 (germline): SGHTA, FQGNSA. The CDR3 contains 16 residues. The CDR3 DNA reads TGTGCCAGCAGCACGAGGCGGCTAGCGGGAAGTAATGAGCAGTTCTTC. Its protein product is CASSTRRLAGSNEQFF.

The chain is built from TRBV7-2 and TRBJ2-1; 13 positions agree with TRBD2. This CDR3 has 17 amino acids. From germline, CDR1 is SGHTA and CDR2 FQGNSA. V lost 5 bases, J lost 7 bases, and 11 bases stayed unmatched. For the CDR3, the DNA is TGTGCCAGCAGCAGATCGGAGACTAGCGGGAGGAGAAATGAGCAGTTCTTC. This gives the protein CASSRSETSGRRNEQFF.

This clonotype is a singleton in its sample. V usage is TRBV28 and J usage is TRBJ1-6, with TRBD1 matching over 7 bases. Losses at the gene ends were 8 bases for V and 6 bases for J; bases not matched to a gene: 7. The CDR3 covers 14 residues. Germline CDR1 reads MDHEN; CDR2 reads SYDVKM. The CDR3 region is CASYPGTVNSPLHF. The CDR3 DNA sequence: TGTGCCAGCTATCCCGGGACAGTTAATTCACCCCTCCACTTT.

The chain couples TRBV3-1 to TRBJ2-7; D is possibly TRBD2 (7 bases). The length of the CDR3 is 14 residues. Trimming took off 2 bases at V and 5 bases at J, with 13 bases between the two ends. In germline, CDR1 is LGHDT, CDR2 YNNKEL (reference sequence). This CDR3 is CASSQFQRDNEQYF. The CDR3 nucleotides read TGTGCCAGCAGCCAATTTCAGCGGGACAACGAGCAGTACTTC.

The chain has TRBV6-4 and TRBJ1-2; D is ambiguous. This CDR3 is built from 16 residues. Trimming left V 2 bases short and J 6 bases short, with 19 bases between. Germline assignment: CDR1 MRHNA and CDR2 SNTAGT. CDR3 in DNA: TGTGCCAGCAGTGACCCATTGTTACAGCCAGTAAATGGCTACACCTTC. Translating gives CASSDPLLQPVNGYTF.

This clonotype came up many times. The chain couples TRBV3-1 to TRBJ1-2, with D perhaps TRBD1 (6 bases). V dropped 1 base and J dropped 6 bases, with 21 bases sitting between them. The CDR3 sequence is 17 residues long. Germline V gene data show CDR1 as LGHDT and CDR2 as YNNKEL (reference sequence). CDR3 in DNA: TGTGCCAGCAGCCAAGGGGGGTTTGGGGGGCGGTCGAATGGCTACACCTTC. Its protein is CASSQGGFGGRSNGYTF.

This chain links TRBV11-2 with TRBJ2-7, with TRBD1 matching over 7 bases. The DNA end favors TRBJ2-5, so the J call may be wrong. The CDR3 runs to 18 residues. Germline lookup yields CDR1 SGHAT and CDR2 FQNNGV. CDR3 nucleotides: TGTGCCAGCAGCCCTTGGGGACGGTGGGGACAGAAAAAAGAGACCCAGTACTTC. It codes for CASSPWGRWGQKKETQYF.